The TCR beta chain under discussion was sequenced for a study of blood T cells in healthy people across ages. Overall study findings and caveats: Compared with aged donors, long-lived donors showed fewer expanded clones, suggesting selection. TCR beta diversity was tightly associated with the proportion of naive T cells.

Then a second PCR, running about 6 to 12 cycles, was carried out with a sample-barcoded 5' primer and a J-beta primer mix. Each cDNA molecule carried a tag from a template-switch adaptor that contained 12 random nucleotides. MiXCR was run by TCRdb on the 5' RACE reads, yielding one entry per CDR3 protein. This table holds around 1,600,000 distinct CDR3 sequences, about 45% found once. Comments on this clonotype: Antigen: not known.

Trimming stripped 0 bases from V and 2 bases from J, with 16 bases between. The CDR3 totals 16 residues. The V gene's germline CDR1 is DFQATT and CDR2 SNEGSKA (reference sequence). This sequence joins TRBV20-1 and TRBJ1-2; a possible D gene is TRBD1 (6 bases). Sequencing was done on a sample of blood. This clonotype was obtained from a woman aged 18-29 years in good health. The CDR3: CSARDADSSTNYGYTF. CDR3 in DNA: TGCAGTGCTAGAGACGCGGACAGCTCGACGAACTATGGCTACACCTTC.